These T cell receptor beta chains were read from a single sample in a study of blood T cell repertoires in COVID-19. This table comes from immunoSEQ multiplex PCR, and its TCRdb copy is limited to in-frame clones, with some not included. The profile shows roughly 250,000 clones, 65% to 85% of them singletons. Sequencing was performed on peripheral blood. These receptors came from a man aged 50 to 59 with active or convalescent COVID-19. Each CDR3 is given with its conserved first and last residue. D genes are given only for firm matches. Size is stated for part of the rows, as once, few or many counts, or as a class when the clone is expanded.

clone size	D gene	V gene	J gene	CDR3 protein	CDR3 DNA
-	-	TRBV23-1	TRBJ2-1	CASSQSWTRPSYNEQFF	TGCGCCAGCAGTCAATCATGGACAAGGCCCTCCTACAATGAGCAGTTCTTC
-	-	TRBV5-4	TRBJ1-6	CASSSKGQGVSPLHF	TGTGCCAGCAGCTCCAAGGGGCAGGGTGTCTCACCCCTCCACTTT
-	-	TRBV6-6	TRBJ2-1	CASSPSTPTALKFYNEQFF	TGTGCCAGCAGTCCTTCTACGCCGACAGCTCTAAAGTTCTACAATGAGCAGTTCTTC
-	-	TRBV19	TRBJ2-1	CASSVTGLSYNEQFF	TGTGCCAGTAGTGTTACGGGACTGAGCTACAATGAGCAGTTCTTC
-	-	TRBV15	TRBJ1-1	CATSRTVNTEAFF	TGTGCCACCAGCAGGACAGTGAACACTGAAGCTTTCTTT
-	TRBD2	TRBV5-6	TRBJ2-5	CASTQWGGETQYF	TGTGCCAGCACCCAATGGGGGGGAGAGACCCAGTACTTC
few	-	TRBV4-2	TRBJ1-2	CASTRGTGDGYTF	TGTGCCAGCACCCGTGGGACGGGAGATGGCTACACCTTC
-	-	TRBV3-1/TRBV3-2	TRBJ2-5	CASSLVTGYETQYF	TGTGCCAGCAGCCTAGTAACAGGGTATGAGACCCAGTACTTC
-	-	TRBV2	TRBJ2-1	CASMDRGRLYNEQFF	TGTGCCAGCATGGACCGAGGGCGACTCTACAATGAGCAGTTCTTC
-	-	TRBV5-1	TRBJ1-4	CASSLEVGRNEKLFF	TGCGCCAGCAGCTTGGAGGTGGGGCGGAATGAAAAACTGTTTTTT
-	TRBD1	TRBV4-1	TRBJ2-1	CASSPDRYTYNEQFF	TGCGCCAGCAGCCCGGACAGGTATACCTACAATGAGCAGTTCTTC
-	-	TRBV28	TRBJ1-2	CASSLGGQFGYTF	TGTGCCAGCAGTTTAGGTGGACAGTTTGGCTACACCTTC
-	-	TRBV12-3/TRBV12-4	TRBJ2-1	CASSLNAGFEQFF	TGTGCCAGCAGTTTAAATGCAGGGTTTGAGCAGTTCTTC
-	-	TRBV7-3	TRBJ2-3	CASSLTNRGTQYF	TGTGCCAGCAGCTTAACGAATCGGGGTACGCAGTATTTT
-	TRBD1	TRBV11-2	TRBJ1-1	CASSSDRAPAVGEAFF	TGTGCCAGCAGCTCCGACAGGGCCCCCGCTGTGGGTGAAGCTTTCTTT
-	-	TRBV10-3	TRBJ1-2	CAISEVVGGRNYGYTF	TGTGCCATCAGTGAGGTTGTCGGGGGGCGGAATTATGGCTACACCTTC
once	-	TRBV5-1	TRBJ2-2	CASSLRTDRNTGELFF	TGCGCCAGCAGCTTAAGGACAGACCGGAACACCGGGGAGCTGTTTTTT
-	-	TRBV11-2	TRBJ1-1	CASSLSGNTEAFF	TGTGCCAGCAGCTTATCGGGTAACACTGAAGCTTTCTTT
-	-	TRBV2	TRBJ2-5	CASSPNRETQYF	TGTGCCAGCAGCCCTAACAGGGAGACCCAGTACTTC
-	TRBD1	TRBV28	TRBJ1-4	CASSLQGEREKLFF	TGTGCCAGCAGTCTACAGGGGGAGCGTGAAAAACTGTTTTTT
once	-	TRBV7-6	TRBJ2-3	CASSLGGGGTDTQYF	TGTGCCAGCAGCCTAGGGGGCGGGGGGACAGATACGCAGTATTTT
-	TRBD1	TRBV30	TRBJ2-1	CAWSSGTGIHEQFF	TGTGCCTGGAGTTCCGGGACAGGGATCCATGAGCAGTTCTTC
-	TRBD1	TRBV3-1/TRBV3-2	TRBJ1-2	CASSQLGQGGLYGYTF	TGTGCCAGCAGCCAACTGGGACAGGGGGGACTCTATGGCTACACCTTC
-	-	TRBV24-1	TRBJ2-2	CATSETGKSAGELFF	TGTGCCACCAGTGAAACAGGGAAATCGGCCGGGGAGCTGTTTTTT
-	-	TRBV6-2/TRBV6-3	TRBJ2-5	CASSYGGAQGSETQYF	TGTGCCAGCAGTTACGGGGGGGCCCAGGGGTCAGAGACCCAGTACTTC
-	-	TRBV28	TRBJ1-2	CASSLLRGRGYTF	TGTGCCAGCAGTTTATTGCGGGGTCGGGGCTACACCTTC
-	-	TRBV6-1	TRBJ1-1	CASSEATRGSDTEAFF	TGTGCCAGCAGTGAAGCCACCCGGGGGTCCGACACTGAAGCTTTCTTT
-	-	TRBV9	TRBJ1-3	CASSVLQGAGNTIYF	TGTGCCAGCAGCGTATTACAGGGAGCCGGAAACACCATATATTTT
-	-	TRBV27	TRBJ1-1	CASSRGPFPTEAFF	TGTGCCAGCAGTCGCGGCCCTTTCCCCACTGAAGCTTTCTTT
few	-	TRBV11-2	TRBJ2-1	CASSPLSSEQFF	TGTGCCAGCAGCCCACTTAGTTCTGAGCAGTTCTTC
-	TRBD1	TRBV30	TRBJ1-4	CAWRRDRGPTNEKLFF	TGTGCCTGGAGAAGGGACAGGGGGCCAACTAATGAAAAACTGTTTTTT
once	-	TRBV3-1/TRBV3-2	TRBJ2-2	CASSYTNRAGGELFF	TGTGCCAGCAGCTACACAAACAGGGCGGGCGGGGAGCTGTTTTTT
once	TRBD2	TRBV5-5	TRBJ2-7	CASSWGGDSEQYF	TGTGCCAGCAGCTGGGGAGGGGACTCCGAGCAGTACTTC
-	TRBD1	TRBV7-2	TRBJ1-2	CASSLVGTGNGYGYTF	TGTGCCAGCAGCTTAGTGGGGACAGGGAATGGCTATGGCTACACCTTC
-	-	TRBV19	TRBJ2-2	CASSTNRERGTGELFF	TGTGCCAGTAGTACCAACAGGGAGCGAGGCACCGGGGAGCTGTTTTTT
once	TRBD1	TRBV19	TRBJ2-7	CASSPRGQVIYEQYF	TGTGCCAGTAGTCCCCGGGGACAGGTGATCTACGAGCAGTACTTC
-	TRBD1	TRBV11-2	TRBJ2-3	CASSSGTGSTDTQYF	TGTGCCAGCAGCTCCGGGACAGGGTCCACAGATACGCAGTATTTT
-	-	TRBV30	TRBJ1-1	CAWSAWGGQAFF	TGTGCCTGGAGTGCCTGGGGGGGGCAAGCTTTCTTT
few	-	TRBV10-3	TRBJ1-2	CAISSPGGVGYTF	TGTGCCATCAGTTCACCCGGGGGGGTCGGCTACACCTTC
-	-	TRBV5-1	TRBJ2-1	CASSLFTEGGNEQFF	TGCGCCAGCAGCTTGTTTACGGAGGGAGGTAATGAGCAGTTCTTC
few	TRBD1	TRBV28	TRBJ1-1	CASSGDRPGTEAFF	TGTGCCAGCAGCGGGGACAGGCCTGGGACTGAAGCTTTCTTT
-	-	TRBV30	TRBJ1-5	CAWSAENQPQHF	TGTGCCTGGAGTGCCGAGAATCAGCCCCAGCATTTT
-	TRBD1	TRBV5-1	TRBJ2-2	CASSPLTGAVTGELFF	TGCGCCAGCAGCCCCTTAACAGGGGCGGTCACCGGGGAGCTGTTTTTT
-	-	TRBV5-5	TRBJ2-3	CASSSEGAGPTDTQYF	TGTGCCAGCAGCTCTGAAGGGGCAGGACCCACAGATACGCAGTATTTT
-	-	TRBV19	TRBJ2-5	CASSMGRVETQYF	TGTGCCAGTAGTATGGGCAGGGTAGAGACCCAGTACTTC
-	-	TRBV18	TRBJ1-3	CASSPPYSTGNTIYF	TGTGCCAGCTCACCACCGTACAGTACTGGAAACACCATATATTTT
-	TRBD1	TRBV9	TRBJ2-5	CASSVDGSPGTGNMETQYF	TGTGCCAGCAGCGTAGACGGTTCCCCCGGGACAGGGAATATGGAGACCCAGTACTTC
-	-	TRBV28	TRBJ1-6	CASSRPTGYYNSPLHF	TGTGCCAGCAGCCGACCCACAGGGTACTATAATTCACCCCTCCACTTT
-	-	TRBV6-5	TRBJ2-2	CASSPGTNTGELFF	TGTGCCAGCAGTCCAGGAACGAACACCGGGGAGCTGTTTTTT
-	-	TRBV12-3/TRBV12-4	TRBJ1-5	CASSFQLNLPQHF	TGTGCCAGCAGTTTCCAGTTAAACCTGCCCCAGCATTTT
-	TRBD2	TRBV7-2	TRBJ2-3	CASSLERGVRDTQYF	TGTGCCAGCAGCTTAGAGCGGGGGGTGAGAGATACGCAGTATTTT
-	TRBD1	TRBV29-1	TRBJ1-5	CSVTWEGQGYSNQPQHF	TGCAGCGTCACTTGGGAGGGACAGGGTTATAGCAATCAGCCCCAGCATTTT
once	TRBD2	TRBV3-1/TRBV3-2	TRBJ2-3	CASSLSGAERDTQYF	TGTGCCAGCAGCCTCAGCGGGGCCGAGAGGGATACGCAGTATTTT
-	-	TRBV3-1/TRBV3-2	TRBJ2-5	CASSPRGLQETQYF	TGTGCCAGTAGCCCAAGGGGCCTCCAAGAGACCCAGTACTTC